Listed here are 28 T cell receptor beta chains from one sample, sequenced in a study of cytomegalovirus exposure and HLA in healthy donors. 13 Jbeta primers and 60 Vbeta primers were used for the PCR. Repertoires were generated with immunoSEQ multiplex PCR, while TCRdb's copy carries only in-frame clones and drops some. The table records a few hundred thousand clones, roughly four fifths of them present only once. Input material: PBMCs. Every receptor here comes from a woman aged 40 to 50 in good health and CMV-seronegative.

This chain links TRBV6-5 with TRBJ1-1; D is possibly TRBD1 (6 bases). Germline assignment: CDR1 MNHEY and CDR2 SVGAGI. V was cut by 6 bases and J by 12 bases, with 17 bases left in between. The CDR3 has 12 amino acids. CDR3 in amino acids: CASRSLQGRTFF. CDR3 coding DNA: TGTGCCAGCAGGTCCTTACAGGGAAGAACTTTCTTT.

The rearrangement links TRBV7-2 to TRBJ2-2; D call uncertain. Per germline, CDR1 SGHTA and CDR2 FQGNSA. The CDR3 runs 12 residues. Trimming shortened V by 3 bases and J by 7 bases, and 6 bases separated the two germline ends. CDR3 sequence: CASSLAYGELFF. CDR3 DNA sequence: TGTGCCAGCAGCTTGGCTTACGGGGAGCTGTTTTTT.

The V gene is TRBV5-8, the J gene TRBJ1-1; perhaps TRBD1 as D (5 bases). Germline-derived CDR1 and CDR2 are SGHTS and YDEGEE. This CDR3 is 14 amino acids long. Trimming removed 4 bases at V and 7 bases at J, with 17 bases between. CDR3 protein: CASSRRGVTSEAFF. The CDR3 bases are TGTGCCAGCAGCCGCCGGGGGGTCACTAGTGAAGCTTTCTTT.

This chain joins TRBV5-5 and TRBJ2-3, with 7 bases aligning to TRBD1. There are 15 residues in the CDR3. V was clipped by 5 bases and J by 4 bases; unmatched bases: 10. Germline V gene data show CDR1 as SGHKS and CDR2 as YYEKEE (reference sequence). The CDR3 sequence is CASSSGTEGADTQYF. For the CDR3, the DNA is TGTGCCAGCAGTTCCGGGACAGAAGGCGCAGATACGCAGTATTTT. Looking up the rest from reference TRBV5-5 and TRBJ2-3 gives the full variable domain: DAGVTQSPTHLIKTRGQQVTLRCSPISGHKSVSWYQQVLGQGPQFIFQYYEKEERGRGNFPDRFSARQFPNYSSELNVNALLLGDSALYLCASSSGTEGADTQYFGPGTRLTVL.

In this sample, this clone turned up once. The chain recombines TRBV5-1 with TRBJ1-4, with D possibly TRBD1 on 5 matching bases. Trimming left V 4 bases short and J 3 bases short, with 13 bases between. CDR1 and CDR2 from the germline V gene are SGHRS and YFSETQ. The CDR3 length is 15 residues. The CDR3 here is CASSRGGTSNEKLFF. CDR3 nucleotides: TGCGCCAGCAGCCGTGGGGGGACTTCTAATGAAAAACTGTTTTTT.

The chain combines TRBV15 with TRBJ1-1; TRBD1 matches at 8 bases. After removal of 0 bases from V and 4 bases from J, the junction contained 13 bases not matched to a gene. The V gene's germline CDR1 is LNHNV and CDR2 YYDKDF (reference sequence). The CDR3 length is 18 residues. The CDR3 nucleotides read TGTGCCACCAGCAGAGACCCCTGGCCTGGGACAGGTCGCACTGAAGCTTTCTTT. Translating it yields CATSRDPWPGTGRTEAFF.

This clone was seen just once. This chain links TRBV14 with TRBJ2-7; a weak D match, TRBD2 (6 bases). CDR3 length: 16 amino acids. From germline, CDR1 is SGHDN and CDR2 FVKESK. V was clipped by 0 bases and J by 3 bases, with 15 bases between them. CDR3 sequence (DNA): TGTGCCAGCAGCCAAGATTCGGGAGAAGTACGCTACGAGCAGTACTTC. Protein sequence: CASSQDSGEVRYEQYF.

The CDR3 DNA reads as TGTGCCAGCAGTGCCCGACAGACTGATGAAGCTTTCTTT. Protein sequence: CASSARQTDEAFF. V and J are TRBV27 and TRBJ1-1; D is perhaps TRBD1 (5 bases). Looked up from germline, CDR1 is MNHEY and CDR2 is SMNVEV (reference sequence). CDR3 length: 13 residues. V lost 5 bases to trimming and J lost 7 bases, with 14 bases between them.

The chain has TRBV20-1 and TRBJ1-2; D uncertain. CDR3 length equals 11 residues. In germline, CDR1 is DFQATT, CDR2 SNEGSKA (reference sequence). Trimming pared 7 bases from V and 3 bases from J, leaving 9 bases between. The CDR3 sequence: CSVMSHYGYTF. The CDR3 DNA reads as TGCAGTGTGATGAGTCACTATGGCTACACCTTC.

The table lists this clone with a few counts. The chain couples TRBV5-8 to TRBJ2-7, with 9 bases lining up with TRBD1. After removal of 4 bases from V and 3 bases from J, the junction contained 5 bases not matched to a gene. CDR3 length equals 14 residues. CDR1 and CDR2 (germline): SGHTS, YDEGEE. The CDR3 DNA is TGTGCCAGCAGCCCCGGGACAGGGCTCTACGAGCAGTACTTC. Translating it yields CASSPGTGLYEQYF.

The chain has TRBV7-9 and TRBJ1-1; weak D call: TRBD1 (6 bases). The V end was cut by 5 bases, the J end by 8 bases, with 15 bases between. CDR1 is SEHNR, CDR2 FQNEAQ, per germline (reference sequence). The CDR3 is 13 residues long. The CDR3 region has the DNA TGTGCCAGCAGCAAGAACCGGGACAACGAAGCTTTCTTT. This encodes CASSKNRDNEAFF.

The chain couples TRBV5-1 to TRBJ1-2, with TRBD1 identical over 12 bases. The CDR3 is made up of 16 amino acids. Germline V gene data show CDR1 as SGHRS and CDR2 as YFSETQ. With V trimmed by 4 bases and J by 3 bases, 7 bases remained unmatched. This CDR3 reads CASSPGQGARDYGYTF. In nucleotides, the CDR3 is TGCGCCAGCAGCCCGGGACAGGGGGCGCGAGACTATGGCTACACCTTC.

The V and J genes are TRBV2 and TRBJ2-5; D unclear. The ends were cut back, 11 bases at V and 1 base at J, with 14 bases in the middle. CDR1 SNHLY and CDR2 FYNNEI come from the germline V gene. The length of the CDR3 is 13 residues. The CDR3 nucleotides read TGTGCCGGCGCCTGGGCGATCCAAGAGACCCAGTACTTC. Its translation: CAGAWAIQETQYF.

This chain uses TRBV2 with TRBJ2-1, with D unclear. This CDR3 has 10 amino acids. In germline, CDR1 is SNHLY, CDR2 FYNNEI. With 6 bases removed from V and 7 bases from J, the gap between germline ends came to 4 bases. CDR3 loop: CASSRNEQFF. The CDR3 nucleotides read TGTGCCAGCAGCAGAAATGAGCAGTTCTTC.

The CDR3 DNA reads TGTGCCAGCAGCCCCACTAACGGCGGGTTCTATGGCTACACCTTC. Translating gives CASSPTNGGFYGYTF. This rearrangement joins TRBV5-4 to TRBJ1-2; D gene ambiguous. CDR1 is SGHNT, CDR2 YYREEE, per germline (reference sequence). Trimming took 4 bases from V and 4 from J, leaving 17 bases between them. This CDR3 is 15 amino acids long.

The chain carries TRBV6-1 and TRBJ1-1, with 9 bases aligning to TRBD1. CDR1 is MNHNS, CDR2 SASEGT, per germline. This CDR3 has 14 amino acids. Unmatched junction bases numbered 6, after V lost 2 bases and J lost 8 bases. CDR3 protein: CASSEYGDREEAFF. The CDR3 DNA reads TGTGCCAGCAGTGAATATGGGGACAGGGAAGAAGCTTTCTTT.

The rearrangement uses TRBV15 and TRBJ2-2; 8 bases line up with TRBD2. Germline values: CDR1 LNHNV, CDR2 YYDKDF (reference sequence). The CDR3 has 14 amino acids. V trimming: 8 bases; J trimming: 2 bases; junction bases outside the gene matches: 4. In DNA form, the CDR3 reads TGTGCCACCTCTCGGACTAGCAACACCGGGGAGCTGTTTTTT. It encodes CATSRTSNTGELFF.

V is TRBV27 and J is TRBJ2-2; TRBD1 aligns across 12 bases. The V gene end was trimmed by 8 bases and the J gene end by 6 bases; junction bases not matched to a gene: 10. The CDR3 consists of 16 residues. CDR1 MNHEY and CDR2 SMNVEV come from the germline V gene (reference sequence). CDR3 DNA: TGTGCCAGCGCTGCCCTCGGGACAGGGGGCTCCGGGGAGCTGTTTTTT. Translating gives CASAALGTGGSGELFF.

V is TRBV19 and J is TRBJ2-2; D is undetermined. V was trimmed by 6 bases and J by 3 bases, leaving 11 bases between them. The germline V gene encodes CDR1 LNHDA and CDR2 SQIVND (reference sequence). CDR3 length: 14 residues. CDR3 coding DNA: TGTGCCAGTAGGAATCCTGGAGACACCGGGGAGCTGTTTTTT. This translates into CASRNPGDTGELFF.

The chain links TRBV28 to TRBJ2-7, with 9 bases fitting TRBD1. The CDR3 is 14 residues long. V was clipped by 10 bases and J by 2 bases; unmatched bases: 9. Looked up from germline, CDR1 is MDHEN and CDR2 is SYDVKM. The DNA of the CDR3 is TGTGCCACCTCGCGAACAGGGGGCACCTACGAGCAGTACTTC. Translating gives CATSRTGGTYEQYF. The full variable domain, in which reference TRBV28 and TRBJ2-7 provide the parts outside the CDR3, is DVKVTQSSRYLVKRTGEKVFLECVQDMDHENMFWYRQDPGLGLRLIYFSYDVKMKEKGDIPEGYSVSREKKERFSLILESASTNQTSMYLCATSRTGGTYEQYFGPGTRLTVT.

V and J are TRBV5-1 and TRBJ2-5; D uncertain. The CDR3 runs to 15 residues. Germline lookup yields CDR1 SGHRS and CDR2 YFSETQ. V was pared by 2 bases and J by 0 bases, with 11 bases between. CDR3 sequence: CASSLTEPYQETQYF. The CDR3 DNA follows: TGCGCCAGCAGCTTAACGGAGCCGTACCAAGAGACCCAGTACTTC. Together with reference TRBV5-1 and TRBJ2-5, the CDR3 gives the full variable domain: KAGVTQTPRYLIKTRGQQVTLSCSPISGHRSVSWYQQTPGQGLQFLFEYFSETQRNKGNFPGRFSGRQFSNSRSEMNVSTLELGDSALYLCASSLTEPYQETQYFGPGTRLLVL.

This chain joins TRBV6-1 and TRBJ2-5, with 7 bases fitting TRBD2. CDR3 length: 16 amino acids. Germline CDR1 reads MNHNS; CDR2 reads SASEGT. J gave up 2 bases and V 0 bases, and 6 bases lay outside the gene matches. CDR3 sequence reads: CASSEATLGLQETQYF. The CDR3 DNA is TGTGCCAGCAGTGAAGCAACTTTGGGACTACAAGAGACCCAGTACTTC.

The CDR3 nucleotides are TGTGCCAGCAGCTTGGGGGAGGGCTATGGCTACACCTTC. It codes for CASSLGEGYGYTF. This chain links TRBV5-6 with TRBJ1-2; D is unclear. The germline gives CDR1 SGHDT, CDR2 YYEEEE. Trimming pared 0 bases from V and 4 bases from J, leaving 7 bases between. CDR3 length: 13 residues.

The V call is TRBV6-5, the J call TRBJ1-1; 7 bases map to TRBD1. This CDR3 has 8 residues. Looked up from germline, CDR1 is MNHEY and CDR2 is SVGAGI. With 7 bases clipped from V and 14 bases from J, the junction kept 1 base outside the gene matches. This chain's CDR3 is CASIGGFF. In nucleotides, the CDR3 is TGTGCCAGCATAGGGGGCTTCTTT.

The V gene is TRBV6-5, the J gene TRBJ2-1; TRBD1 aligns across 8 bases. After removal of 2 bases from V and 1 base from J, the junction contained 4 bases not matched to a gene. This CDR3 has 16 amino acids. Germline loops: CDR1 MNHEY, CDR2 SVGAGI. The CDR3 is CASSYRQGASYNEQFF. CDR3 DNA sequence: TGTGCCAGCAGTTACCGGCAGGGGGCTTCCTACAATGAGCAGTTCTTC.

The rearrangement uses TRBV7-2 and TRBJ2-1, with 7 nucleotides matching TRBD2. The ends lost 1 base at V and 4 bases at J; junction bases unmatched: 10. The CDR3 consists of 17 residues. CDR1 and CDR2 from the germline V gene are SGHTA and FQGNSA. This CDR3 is CASSLEAGSGAYNEQFF. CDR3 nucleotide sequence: TGTGCCAGCAGCTTAGAGGCCGGGAGCGGGGCTTACAATGAGCAGTTCTTC.

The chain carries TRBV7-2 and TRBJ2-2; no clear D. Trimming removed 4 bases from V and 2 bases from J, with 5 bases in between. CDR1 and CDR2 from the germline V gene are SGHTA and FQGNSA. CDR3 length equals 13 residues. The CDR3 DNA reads TGTGCCAGCAGCTCTTCTAACACCGGGGAGCTGTTTTTT. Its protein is CASSSSNTGELFF.

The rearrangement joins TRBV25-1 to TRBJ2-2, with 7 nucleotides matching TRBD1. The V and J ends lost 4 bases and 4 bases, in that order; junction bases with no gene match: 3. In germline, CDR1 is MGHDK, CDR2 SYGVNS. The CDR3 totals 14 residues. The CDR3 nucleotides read TGTGCCAGCAGTGTGGCAGGGGGCACCGGGGAGCTGTTTTTT. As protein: CASSVAGGTGELFF.